Shown below are 26 T cell receptor beta chains from a single sample sequenced in a study of T cells in Graves' hyperthyroidism and ophthalmopathy. TCR beta CDR3 sequences were amplified from RNA transcripts. HTBI primers were employed in a first-round RT-PCR of the TCR CDR3. One entry per CDR3 protein, called by TCRdb with MiXCR from the multiplex PCR reads. The data contain a few hundred thousand distinct CDR3 sequences, less than 15% of them singletons. The specimen was blood. The receptors come from a woman between 40 and 50 years old with Graves' hyperthyroidism that later progressed to Graves' ophthalmopathy.

With regard to this clonotype: With a much larger clone just one base away, this may be a read error. The chain has TRBV6-1 and TRBJ1-2; no clear D. CDR3 length: 13 residues. Germline V lookup: CDR1 MNHNS, CDR2 SASEGT. Trimming cost V 4 bases and J 6 bases, with 12 bases left between them. The CDR3 protein is CASSVGDSDGYTF. For the CDR3, the DNA is TGTGCCAGCAGTGTTGGAGATAGCGATGGCTACACCTTC.

This chain connects TRBV7-2 to TRBJ2-1; 7 bases agree with TRBD2. This CDR3 is 17 amino acids long. CDR1 is SGHTA and CDR2 is FQGNSA in the germline V gene. After removal of 3 bases from V and 0 bases from J, the junction contained 8 bases not matched to a gene. The CDR3 DNA sequence: TGTGCCAGCAGCTTTGGAGCGGGACCAGCCTCCTACAATGAGCAGTTCTTC. It is translated as CASSFGAGPASYNEQFF.

This clonotype turned up a few times. The CDR3 spells CASSLGPVEKLFF. Written as DNA, the CDR3 is TGTGCCAGCAGCTTAGGACCGGTTGAGAAACTGTTTTTT. The rearrangement joins TRBV7-9 to TRBJ1-4; D gene uncertain. CDR3 length equals 13 residues. The germline CDR1 and CDR2 sequences are SEHNR and FQNEAQ (reference sequence). V was shortened by 1 base and J by 11 bases, with 11 bases between the two germline ends.

This clonotype appeared many times. The chain is built from TRBV18 and TRBJ2-3; D perhaps matches TRBD2 (6 bases). The CDR3 sequence is 13 residues long. The V end was cut by 8 bases, the J end by 0 bases, with 9 bases between. Germline CDR1 is KGHSH and CDR2 is LQKENI. The CDR3 coding sequence is TGTGCCAGCCGGGACTCTAGCACAGATACGCAGTATTTT. This sequence encodes CASRDSSTDTQYF. Supplemented by reference TRBV18 and TRBJ2-3, the full variable domain reads NAGVMQNPRHLVRRRGQEARLRCSPMKGHSHVYWYRQLPEEGLKFMVYLQKENIIDESGMPKERFSAEFPKEGPSILRIQQVVRGDSAAYFCASRDSSTDTQYFGPGTRLTVL.

In this sample, this clonotype turned up many times. V and J are TRBV19 and TRBJ2-2, with D perhaps TRBD1 (5 bases). This CDR3 spans 14 amino acids. Germline loops: CDR1 LNHDA, CDR2 SQIVND (reference sequence). V lost 7 bases and J 0 bases, leaving 9 bases between the germline ends. The CDR3 DNA reads as TGTGCCAGTAACCCAGGGACGAACACCGGGGAGCTGTTTTTT. Protein: CASNPGTNTGELFF.

This clonotype has ten or more counts. The chain uses TRBV6-1 and TRBJ2-7, with TRBD1 identical over 8 bases. CDR1 MNHNS and CDR2 SASEGT come from the germline V gene. The CDR3 totals 15 residues. Germline trimming cut 4 bases from V and 0 bases from J; bases unmatched to any gene: 5. DNA of the CDR3: TGTGCCAGCAGTGGGCTAGGACAGGGCTCCTACGAGCAGTACTTC. Encoded protein: CASSGLGQGSYEQYF.

This clonotype was found many times. The V call is TRBV7-3, the J call TRBJ2-3; D may be TRBD1 (7 bases). The CDR3 totals 16 residues. CDR1 is SGHTA, CDR2 FQGTGA, per germline. The ends were cut back, 5 bases at V and 0 bases at J, with 15 bases in the middle. CDR3 amino acids: CASSAGQSLSTDTQYF. Written as DNA, the CDR3 is TGTGCCAGCAGCGCGGGACAGTCCCTAAGCACAGATACGCAGTATTTT.

Many counts were recorded for this clonotype. This chain uses TRBV12-3 or TRBV12-4 with TRBJ1-5; D unresolved. The V end was cut by 7 bases, the J end by 3 bases, with 13 bases between. CDR3 length: 14 amino acids. CDR3 sequence reads: CASTPERPNQPQHF. The CDR3 region has the DNA TGTGCCAGCACCCCCGAGAGACCCAATCAGCCCCAGCATTTT.

The sample holds many counts of this clonotype. The chain combines TRBV20-1 with TRBJ1-1; a possible D gene is TRBD1 (5 bases). V lost 2 bases and J lost 1, with 5 bases in between. Germline lookup yields CDR1 DFQATT and CDR2 SNEGSKA (reference sequence). This CDR3 comprises 12 residues. The CDR3 region has the DNA TGCAGTGCTAGAAGGGGGAACACTGAAGCTTTCTTT. This codes for CSARRGNTEAFF.

The sample holds many counts of this clonotype. V is TRBV30 and J is TRBJ1-5; 7 bases are shared with TRBD1. Trimming took 5 bases from V and 2 from J; bases not matched to a gene: 12. CDR1 GTSNPN and CDR2 SVGIG come from the germline V gene (reference sequence). The CDR3 loop spans 16 amino acids. DNA for the CDR3: TGTGCCTGGGGAAATCGGGCAGGGGGGCGCAATCAGCCCCAGCATTTT. This encodes CAWGNRAGGRNQPQHF.

This clonotype was recorded at least ten times. V and J are TRBV6-2 or TRBV6-3 and TRBJ2-2, with D uncertain. This CDR3 has 10 amino acids. Germline V gene lookup returns CDR1 MNHEY and CDR2 SVGEGT. V was cut by 11 bases and J by 7 bases, with 8 bases left in between. The CDR3 sequence is CALGRGELFF. DNA for the CDR3: TGTGCCTTAGGGCGCGGGGAGCTGTTTTTT.

This clonotype was observed a few times. The gene calls are TRBV28 and TRBJ1-5, with D unclear. The CDR3 has 15 residues. Germline values: CDR1 MDHEN, CDR2 SYDVKM. Trimming stripped 7 bases from V and 7 bases from J, with 20 bases between. The CDR3 reads CASTLGSGLPQPQHF. The CDR3 DNA follows: TGTGCCAGCACCCTAGGATCGGGGTTGCCCCAGCCCCAGCATTTT.

This clonotype came up many times. The chain carries TRBV12-3 or TRBV12-4 and TRBJ2-3; D uncertain. The CDR3 is made up of 13 amino acids. V shed 3 bases and J shed 4 bases, with 8 bases lying between them. The CDR3 sequence: CASSLQQSDTQYF. For the CDR3, the DNA is TGTGCCAGCAGTTTGCAGCAATCAGATACGCAGTATTTT.

This clonotype was seen repeatedly, ten times or more. The rearrangement joins TRBV19 to TRBJ2-5; D gene uncertain. The V gene lost 3 bases and the J gene lost 1 base, with 9 bases spanning the gap. Germline assignment: CDR1 LNHDA and CDR2 SQIVND (reference sequence). CDR3 size: 14 residues. CDR3 amino acids: CASSIVVSQETQYF. CDR3 nucleotide sequence: TGTGCCAGTAGTATTGTTGTCAGCCAAGAGACCCAGTACTTC.

This clonotype was observed many times. The CDR3 DNA is TGCGCCAGCGCCACCCGCGGGACACTACAAGAGACCCAGTACTTC. This codes for CASATRGTLQETQYF. The chain recombines TRBV5-1 with TRBJ2-5; D is tentatively TRBD1 or TRBD2 (6 bases each). V lost 7 bases, J lost 2 bases, and 18 bases lay in between. The CDR3 consists of 15 residues. CDR1 is SGHRS and CDR2 is YFSETQ in the germline V gene.

The chain recombines TRBV24-1 with TRBJ2-2; no clear D. The CDR3 has 12 residues. Germline V lookup: CDR1 KGHDR, CDR2 SFDVKD. The V and J ends lost 9 bases and 3 bases respectively, with 7 bases between them. The CDR3 sequence is CATGRYTGELFF. The CDR3 DNA reads TGTGCCACCGGACGGTACACCGGGGAGCTGTTTTTT.

This clonotype was seen ten or more times. The J gene is TRBJ2-7, the V gene TRBV2; the match to TRBD2 covers 8 bases. Trimming removed 7 bases from V and 0 bases from J; junction bases left unmatched: 8. The CDR3 is made up of 15 amino acids. The V gene's germline CDR1 is SNHLY and CDR2 FYNNEI. CDR3 coding DNA: TGTGCCAGCACCGAATCTAGCGGGTTCTCCTACGAGCAGTACTTC. Amino acids: CASTESSGFSYEQYF.

This clonotype was counted many times. The gene calls are TRBV30 and TRBJ1-2; D not certain. V was clipped by 4 bases and J by 3 bases, with 21 bases between them. Germline V gene data show CDR1 as GTSNPN and CDR2 as SVGIG (reference sequence). The CDR3 extends over 16 amino acids. The CDR3 DNA reads TGTGCCTGGACCGATTACCCTACCGAGGACTACTATGGCTACACCTTC. Translation: CAWTDYPTEDYYGYTF.

The rearrangement links TRBV13 to TRBJ1-1; 7 nucleotides match TRBD1. CDR3 length: 16 residues. Trimming removed 5 bases from V and 1 base from J; junction bases left unmatched: 10. Germline CDR1 is PRHDT and CDR2 is FYEKMQ (reference sequence). The CDR3 region has the DNA TGTGCCAGCAGCGGCTTCGGGGGACAGCAGAACACTGAAGCTTTCTTT. Amino acids: CASSGFGGQQNTEAFF.

This clonotype was seen at least ten times. This chain links TRBV27 with TRBJ2-2; TRBD1 might be the D (5 bases). Germline CDR1 reads MNHEY; CDR2 reads SMNVEV (reference sequence). The CDR3 is 14 amino acids. Trimming shortened V by 0 bases and J by 3 bases, and 5 bases separated the two germline ends. CDR3 region: CASSLSRDTGELFF. The CDR3 nucleotides read TGTGCCAGCAGTTTATCCAGGGACACCGGGGAGCTGTTTTTT.

With regard to this clonotype: Its ends do not fully match the called genes, so a read error is possible. The chain links TRBV14 to TRBJ2-1; 7 nucleotides line up with TRBD1. Germline V gene sequence: CDR1 SGHDN, CDR2 FVKESK. This CDR3 contains 15 residues. The CDR3 sequence is CASSQWGQSYNKQFF. CDR3 coding DNA: TGTGCCAGCAGCCAATGGGGACAGTCCTACAATAAGCAGTTCTTC.

This clonotype was found many times. V and J are TRBV5-1 and TRBJ2-5; 9 positions agree with TRBD2. The germline V gene has CDR1 SGHRS and CDR2 YFSETQ. J gave up 5 bases and V 3 bases, and 14 bases lay outside the gene matches. The CDR3 contains 17 residues. DNA for the CDR3: TGCGCCAGCAGCTCCAGGCGGGAGGGCCCTAAGGGGGAGACCCAGTACTTC. The encoded protein is CASSSRREGPKGETQYF.

The rearrangement joins TRBV11-2 to TRBJ1-2, with D perhaps matching TRBD1 (6 bases). CDR3 size: 15 residues. The germline V gene encodes CDR1 SGHAT and CDR2 FQNNGV. The germline V and J ends were trimmed by 2 bases and 4 bases, with 14 bases remaining between them. CDR3 loop: CASSLSQGTGYGYTF. DNA for the CDR3: TGTGCCAGCAGCTTAAGCCAGGGGACGGGCTATGGCTACACCTTC.

The genes are TRBV4-2 and TRBJ2-2; TRBD2 is a possible D gene (6 bases). V lost 4 bases, J lost 3 bases, and 21 bases lay in between. Germline V gives CDR1 LGHNA, CDR2 YNFKEQ. This CDR3 spans 18 amino acids. The CDR3 region is CASSPHRDFHYHTGELFF. In DNA, the CDR3 is TGTGCCAGCAGCCCCCACCGGGACTTCCATTACCACACCGGGGAGCTGTTTTTT.

Notes on this clonotype: This may be a read error, as it is one base from a much larger clone. The V call is TRBV2, the J call TRBJ2-1; no firm D call. Germline V lookup: CDR1 SNHLY, CDR2 FYNNEI. The V and J ends lost 8 bases and 0 bases respectively, with 14 bases between them. The CDR3 is made up of 15 amino acids. The DNA for the CDR3 is TGTGCCAGCGACCCGTTAGGAAGCTCCTACAATGAGCAGTTCTTC. This gives the protein CASDPLGSSYNEQFF. Drawing the rest from reference TRBV2 and TRBJ2-1, the complete variable domain is EPEVTQTPSHQVTQMGQEVILRCVPISNHLYFYWYRQILGQKVEFLVSFYNNEISEKSEIFDDQFSVERPDGSNFTLKIRSTKLEDSAMYFCASDPLGSSYNEQFFGPGTRLTVL.

As for this clonotype: A read error is possible here, since a much larger clone lies one base away. A read error is likely, as this CDR3 ends without the conserved phenylalanine or tryptophan. The chain carries TRBV5-1 and TRBJ1-2; 8 bases align to TRBD1. With V trimmed by 3 bases and J by 4 bases, 11 bases remained unmatched. The V gene's germline CDR1 is SGHRS and CDR2 YFSETQ. This CDR3 has 16 amino acids. In DNA form, the CDR3 reads TGCGCCAGCAGCTCTTCCGGGACAGGCTTTCCCTATGGCTACACCCTC. Amino acids: CASSSSGTGFPYGYTL.